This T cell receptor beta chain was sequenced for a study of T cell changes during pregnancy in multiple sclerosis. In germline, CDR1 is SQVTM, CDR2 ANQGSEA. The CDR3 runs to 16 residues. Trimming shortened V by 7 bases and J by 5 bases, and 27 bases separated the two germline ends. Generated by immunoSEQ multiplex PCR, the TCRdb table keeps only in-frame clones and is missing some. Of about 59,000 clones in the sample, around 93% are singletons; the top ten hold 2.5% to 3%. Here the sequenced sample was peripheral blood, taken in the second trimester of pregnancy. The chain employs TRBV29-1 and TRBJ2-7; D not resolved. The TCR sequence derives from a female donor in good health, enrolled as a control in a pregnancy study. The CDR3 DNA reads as TGCAGCGACCCCACCAGTCGCGACAATCCATACGACGAGCAGTACTTC. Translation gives CSDPTSRDNPYDEQYF.